This TCR beta chain was obtained from a study of human T cells and chemical hapten exposure. Sample time point: patch test 2, 6 weeks after DPC sensitization. The treatment was: therapeutic diphenylcyclopropenone sensitization with weekly scalp DPC. TCRdb ran MiXCR on the RACE reads and lists one entry per CDR3 protein. Here the sample spans about 54,000 distinct CDR3 sequences, around 9.5% being singletons. Germline V CDR1 and CDR2: MNHEY, SMNVEV (reference sequence). The CDR3 is 17 amino acids. Trimming took 5 bases from V and 5 from J; bases not matched to a gene: 9. This rearrangement joins TRBV27 to TRBJ2-5; the match to TRBD2 covers 15 bases. Sequencing used whole blood, obtained in connection with sensitization to the hapten diphenylcyclopropenone (DPC). This TCR derives from a woman between 50 and 59 years old with alopecia areata. Some clones in this sample may be carry-over from other donors' samples. The CDR3 spells CASSLSIGTSGRETQYF. Written as DNA, the CDR3 is TGTGCCAGCAGTCTCTCCATTGGGACTAGCGGGAGGGAGACCCAGTACTTC.